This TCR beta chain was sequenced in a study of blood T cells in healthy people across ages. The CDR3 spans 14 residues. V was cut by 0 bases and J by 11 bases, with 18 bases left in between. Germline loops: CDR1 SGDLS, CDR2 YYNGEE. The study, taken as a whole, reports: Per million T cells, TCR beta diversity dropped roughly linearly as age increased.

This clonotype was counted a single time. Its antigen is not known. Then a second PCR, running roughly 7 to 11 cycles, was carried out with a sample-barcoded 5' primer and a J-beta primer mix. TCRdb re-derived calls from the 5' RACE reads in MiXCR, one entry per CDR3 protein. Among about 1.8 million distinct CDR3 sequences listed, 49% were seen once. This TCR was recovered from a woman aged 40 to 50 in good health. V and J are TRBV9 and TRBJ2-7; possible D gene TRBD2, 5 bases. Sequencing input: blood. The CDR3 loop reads CASSVGAEGSPEYF. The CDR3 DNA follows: TGTGCCAGCAGCGTAGGGGCAGAGGGCTCTCCGGAGTACTTC.